These 6 T cell receptor beta chains were all obtained from the same sample, sequenced in a study of OX40 agonist ivuxolimab in advanced cancers. Repertoires were generated with immunoSEQ multiplex PCR, while TCRdb's copy carries only in-frame clones and drops some. The profile shows 48,000 or so clones, about 93% of them singletons. The sample in question was CD4+ or CD8+ T cells sorted from blood, obtained in a trial of the OX40 agonist ivuxolimab. Source of these receptors: an adult with an advanced solid tumor such as melanoma, head and neck, liver or kidney cancer.

The chain recombines TRBV27 with TRBJ2-3; D unresolved. The V gene lost 5 bases and the J gene lost 1 base, with 16 bases spanning the gap. Germline CDR1 reads MNHEY; CDR2 reads SMNVEV (reference sequence). The CDR3 has 16 amino acids. CDR3 amino acids: CASSGLLTHRTDTQYF. The CDR3 DNA sequence: TGTGCCAGCAGTGGCCTCCTGACACATCGCACAGATACGCAGTATTTT.

The rearrangement links TRBV2 to TRBJ2-1; perhaps TRBD1 as D (5 bases). Germline V gives CDR1 SNHLY, CDR2 FYNNEI. Trimming stripped 5 bases from V and 9 bases from J, with 17 bases between. The CDR3 has 14 amino acids. CDR3 coding DNA: TGTGCCAGCAGTTTAAGGGTCAGGGATCCTGAGCAGTTCTTC. Translating it yields CASSLRVRDPEQFF.

This chain connects TRBV5-1 to TRBJ2-1; possible D gene TRBD1, 6 bases. With 7 bases removed from V and 4 bases from J, the gap between germline ends came to 27 bases. The CDR3 length is 18 residues. Germline lookup yields CDR1 SGHRS and CDR2 YFSETQ. Written as DNA, the CDR3 is TGCGCCAGCCGACCAGGAAGGGGGATTCTGGTTCCATACAATGAGCAGTTCTTC. Translated, it gives CASRPGRGILVPYNEQFF.

The chain employs TRBV6-5 and TRBJ2-7; D possibly corresponds to TRBD1 (6 bases). V lost 5 bases, J lost 5 bases, and 13 bases lay in between. Germline lookup yields CDR1 MNHEY and CDR2 SVGAGI. CDR3 length: 13 amino acids. This CDR3 is CASSALGAHEQYF. CDR3 sequence (DNA): TGTGCCAGCAGTGCGTTGGGGGCCCACGAGCAGTACTTC.

V and J are TRBV6-1 and TRBJ2-7; no definite D call. Germline V gene sequence: CDR1 MNHNS, CDR2 SASEGT. CDR3 size: 12 residues. V lost 2 bases and J 3 bases, leaving 5 bases between the germline ends. The CDR3 loop is CASSEQDYEQYV. In nucleotides, the CDR3 is TGTGCCAGCAGTGAACAGGACTACGAGCAGTACGTC.

The chain couples TRBV13 to TRBJ2-1; either TRBD1 or TRBD2 may fit D (6 bases each). The length of the CDR3 is 14 residues. The V end lost 4 bases, the J end lost 7 bases, and 14 bases lay between the germline ends. The V gene's germline CDR1 is PRHDT and CDR2 FYEKMQ (reference sequence). CDR3 protein: CASSSRGVSNEQFF. CDR3 coding DNA: TGTGCCAGCAGCTCGAGGGGGGTGTCAAATGAGCAGTTCTTC.